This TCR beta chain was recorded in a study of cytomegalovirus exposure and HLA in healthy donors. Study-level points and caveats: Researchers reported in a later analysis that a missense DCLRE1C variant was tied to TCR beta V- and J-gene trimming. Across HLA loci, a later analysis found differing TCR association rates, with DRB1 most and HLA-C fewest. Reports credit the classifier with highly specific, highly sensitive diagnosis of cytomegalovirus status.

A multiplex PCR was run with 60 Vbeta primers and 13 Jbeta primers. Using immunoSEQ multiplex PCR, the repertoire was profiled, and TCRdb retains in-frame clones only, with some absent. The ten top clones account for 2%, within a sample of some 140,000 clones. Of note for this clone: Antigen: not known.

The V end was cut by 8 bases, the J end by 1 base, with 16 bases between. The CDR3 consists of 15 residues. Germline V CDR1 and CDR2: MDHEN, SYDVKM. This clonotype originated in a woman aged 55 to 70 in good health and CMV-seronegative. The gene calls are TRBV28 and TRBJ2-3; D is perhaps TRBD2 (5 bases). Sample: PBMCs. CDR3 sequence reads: CASLGPDFRTDTQYF. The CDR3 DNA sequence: TGTGCCAGCCTTGGCCCGGACTTTCGCACAGATACGCAGTATTTT.